This T cell receptor (beta chain) was retrieved from a study of blood T cells in healthy people across ages. A second PCR of 7 to 11 cycles used a sample-barcoded 5' primer and a J-beta primer mix. Every molecule of cDNA carried a tag from a template-switch adaptor with 12 random nucleotides. TCRdb reanalysed the 5' RACE reads using MiXCR and keeps one entry per CDR3 protein. Altogether hundreds of thousands of distinct CDR3 sequences are present, around 46% being singletons, with the ten largest covering approximately 22%. This clonotype was seen repeatedly, ten times or more. CDR1 and CDR2 from the germline V gene are LGHDT and YNNKEL (reference sequence). V was shortened by 1 base and J by 4 bases, with 8 bases between the two germline ends. The CDR3 has 13 residues.

The chain joins TRBV3-1 to TRBJ2-7, with unresolved D. The clonotype originates from a woman aged 55 to 70 in good health. Sequenced sample: blood. CDR3 amino acids: CASSQGREYEQYF. DNA for the CDR3: TGTGCCAGCAGCCAAGGTAGGGAATACGAGCAGTACTTC.